The present TCR beta chain was sequenced within a study of blood T cell repertoires in COVID-19. Study background: Donors in the United States, Italy and Spain gave samples during acute or convalescent COVID-19. T cells, B-cell-depleted T cells, or PBMCs provided the cDNA or gDNA that served as material.

As handled by the study authors: How many nucleated cells were present was estimated from reference gene primer amplification. Using immunoSEQ multiplex PCR, the repertoire was profiled, and TCRdb retains in-frame clones only, with some absent. V and J calls and clone size are given by that table; D and trimming were obtained from the DNA. The sample includes about 140,000 clones, roughly three quarters of them seen just once. CDR3 length: 13 residues. Trimming removed 4 bases from V and 4 bases from J, with 12 bases in between. Looked up from germline, CDR1 is SGHNT and CDR2 is YYREEE (reference sequence).

Sequenced: peripheral blood. The chain combines TRBV5-4 with TRBJ2-7; D is perhaps TRBD2 (6 bases). The receptor comes from a man aged 45 to 65 with active or convalescent COVID-19. The chain's CDR3 is CASSRAGRYEQYF. The CDR3 bases are TGTGCCAGCAGCCGGGCAGGGAGGTACGAGCAGTACTTC.